The present T cell receptor (beta chain) was sequenced within a study of cytomegalovirus exposure and HLA in healthy donors. Sequencing was performed with immunoSEQ multiplex PCR; in TCRdb, only in-frame clones are kept and a portion is missing. The sample yields more than 120,000 clones, more than 85% seen once. Deletions cut 1 base from V and 1 base from J, with 5 bases between. The germline gives CDR1 SGHTA, CDR2 FQGNSA. This CDR3 is 14 amino acids long. V gene TRBV7-2 combines with J gene TRBJ1-5; D is unresolved. The receptor's source is a man between 18 and 35 years old in good health and CMV-seropositive. The sample was PBMCs. For the CDR3, the DNA is TGTGCCAGCAGCTTAGTGTCAAGCAATCAGCCCCAGCATTTT. This gives the protein CASSLVSSNQPQHF.